Sequencing of this T cell receptor beta chain was carried out in a study of control samples from healthy donors and cancer patients (dated by TCRdb to the early 2020s). A remark on this clone: There is no known antigen for this receptor. No clone much larger than this one lies a single base away; base qualities are absent.

The protocol used for the library was the immunoSEQ multiplex PCR assay. This immuneACCESS table, as held by TCRdb, lists in-frame sequences with V and J called but not all clones. Of the missing ones, under half trace to an unresolved V gene in checked studies; the others have no known cause. The sample table holds about 200,000 clones, of which approximately 91% were seen once. The ten largest clones represent approximately 2% of the sample. The sample taken for sequencing was blood. The TCR comes from a man under 40 in good health.

The DNA sequence is TGCGCCAGCAGCGTCCGGGAGAACACTGAAGCTTTCTTT. Its translation is CASSVRENTEAFF. The rearrangement joined TRBV5-1 to TRBJ1-1, with the D gene too uncertain to name. V lost 4 bases and J lost 1 base; the stretch between them is 8 bases long. CDR1 is given as SGHRS and CDR2 as YFSETQ, both from the germline V gene. Including cysteine and phenylalanine, the CDR3 has 13 amino acids. Kept here is only the CDR3 DNA, which spans 39 bases and is read in frame from base 1.